Below, 26 T cell receptor beta chains from the same sample are listed, as sequenced in a study of cytomegalovirus exposure and HLA in healthy donors. PCR employed 60 Vbeta and 13 Jbeta primers. Data came from immunoSEQ multiplex PCR; TCRdb stores just in-frame clones and leaves some out. The sample yields approximately 90,000 clones, around 80% seen once. The sample taken for sequencing was PBMCs. These receptors came from a middle-aged man in good health and CMV-seronegative.

The table lists this clone with a count of one. The V call is TRBV5-1, the J call TRBJ2-7; the D gene is possibly TRBD2 (7 bases). The V gene lost 3 bases and the J gene lost 5 bases, with 18 bases spanning the gap. The germline V gene encodes CDR1 SGHRS and CDR2 YFSETQ. CDR3 size: 15 residues. In DNA form, the CDR3 reads TGCGCCAGCAGCTCCAAACCCGGGGGGCGGAACGAGCAGTACTTC. It specifies CASSSKPGGRNEQYF.

V gene TRBV5-1 combines with J gene TRBJ1-5, with 8 bases aligning to TRBD1. The CDR3 consists of 14 residues. Germline V CDR1 and CDR2: SGHRS, YFSETQ. The V gene end was trimmed by 3 bases and the J gene end by 7 bases; junction bases not matched to a gene: 6. The DNA of the CDR3 is TGCGCCAGCAGCTCGGGACAGGTGGGACAGCCCCAGCATTTT. It translates to CASSSGQVGQPQHF.

V usage is TRBV5-1 and J usage is TRBJ2-7; 8 bases map to TRBD1. Trimming cost V 0 bases and J 2 bases; bases outside gene matches: 4. This CDR3 spans 15 amino acids. Germline V CDR1 and CDR2: SGHRS, YFSETQ. The CDR3 here is CASSLAQDRAYEQYF. CDR3 in DNA: TGCGCCAGCAGCTTGGCCCAGGACAGGGCCTACGAGCAGTACTTC. The full variable domain, its missing parts supplied by reference TRBV5-1 and TRBJ2-7, is KAGVTQTPRYLIKTRGQQVTLSCSPISGHRSVSWYQQTPGQGLQFLFEYFSETQRNKGNFPGRFSGRQFSNSRSEMNVSTLELGDSALYLCASSLAQDRAYEQYFGPGTRLTVT.

The chain recombines TRBV11-2 with TRBJ2-6, with D maybe TRBD2 (6 bases). Germline CDR1 and CDR2: SGHAT and FQNNGV. CDR3 size: 16 residues. V was pared by 2 bases and J by 0 bases, with 8 bases between. The chain's CDR3 is CASSLSEGSGANVLTF. The CDR3 bases are TGTGCCAGCAGCTTATCGGAGGGCTCTGGGGCCAACGTCCTGACTTTC.

This chain uses TRBV5-1 with TRBJ2-6, with D possibly TRBD2 on 5 matching bases. With 2 bases removed from V and 2 bases from J, the gap between germline ends came to 8 bases. In germline, CDR1 is SGHRS, CDR2 YFSETQ. The CDR3 has 15 amino acids. The CDR3 DNA reads TGCGCCAGCAGCTTTCGGGAAACTGGGGCCAACGTCCTGACTTTC. This translates into CASSFRETGANVLTF.

This clone has only a few counts. The rearrangement links TRBV7-9 to TRBJ2-2; no firm D call. The germline CDR1 and CDR2 sequences are SEHNR and FQNEAQ (reference sequence). The CDR3 length is 13 residues. Between the trimmed V and J ends, which lost 6 bases and 1 base, there was a span of 6 bases. The CDR3 DNA reads TGTGCCAGCAGGTACAGGAACACCGGGGAGCTGTTTTTT. Its protein is CASRYRNTGELFF.

This chain links TRBV30 with TRBJ1-2, with unresolved D. V was trimmed by 1 base and J by 8 bases, leaving 14 bases between them. The CDR3 totals 13 residues. The germline V gene encodes CDR1 GTSNPN and CDR2 SVGIG (reference sequence). Here the CDR3 DNA reads TGTGCCTGGAGTGGAGGGCTCTATGTCGGCTACACCTTC. It specifies CAWSGGLYVGYTF.

V and J are TRBV15 and TRBJ2-7; weak D call: TRBD2 (5 bases). CDR1 is LNHNV, CDR2 YYDKDF, per germline (reference sequence). Trimming shortened V by 8 bases and J by 0 bases, and 11 bases separated the two germline ends. The CDR3 is 13 residues long. The CDR3 region has the DNA TGTGCCACCGGTGACGGGGACTCCTACGAGCAGTACTTC. Its protein product is CATGDGDSYEQYF.

This clone was seen once. J is TRBJ1-4 and V is TRBV7-8; TRBD1 matches 7 bases. The germline V gene encodes CDR1 SGHVS and CDR2 FQNEAQ. V shed 1 base and J 8 bases; nucleotides not matched to a gene: 4. This CDR3 has 14 residues. Here the CDR3 DNA reads TGTGCCAGCAGCTTAGTAAGGACAGGAGAAAAACTGTTTTTT. Protein: CASSLVRTGEKLFF.

This clone was counted between two and nine times. The chain joins TRBV7-9 to TRBJ1-2, with D possibly matching TRBD1 (6 bases). This CDR3 is 14 amino acids long. Germline V gene data show CDR1 as SEHNR and CDR2 as FQNEAQ (reference sequence). V was clipped by 5 bases and J by 2 bases, with 12 bases between them. CDR3 sequence: CASSRMDSNYGYTF. The CDR3 DNA follows: TGTGCCAGCAGCCGGATGGACAGCAACTATGGCTACACCTTC.

The genes are TRBV7-6 and TRBJ1-1; TRBD1 might be the D (5 bases). Trimming removed 5 bases at V and 7 bases at J, with 14 bases between. Germline V gene data show CDR1 as SGHVS and CDR2 as FNYEAQ. The CDR3 is 13 amino acids. The CDR3 DNA reads as TGTGCCAGCAGCCAAACCCACGGGGGTGAAGCTTTCTTT. Encoded protein: CASSQTHGGEAFF. Looking up the rest from reference TRBV7-6 and TRBJ1-1 gives the full variable domain: GAGVSQSPRYKVTKRGQDVALRCDPISGHVSLYWYRQALGQGPEFLTYFNYEAQQDKSGLPNDRFSAERPEGSISTLTIQRTEQRDSAMYRCASSQTHGGEAFFGQGTRLTVV.

This rearrangement joins TRBV2 to TRBJ2-5, with TRBD1 as a possible D gene (5 bases). The CDR3 is 14 amino acids. CDR1 and CDR2 (germline): SNHLY, FYNNEI. Trimming shortened V by 5 bases and J by 1 base, and 11 bases separated the two germline ends. CDR3 in amino acids: CASSRDSGQETQYF. CDR3 nucleotide sequence: TGTGCCAGCAGTCGTGACAGTGGCCAAGAGACCCAGTACTTC.

This clone showed up just a few times. The gene calls are TRBV30 and TRBJ1-2; D may be TRBD1 (5 bases). Germline V gene lookup returns CDR1 GTSNPN and CDR2 SVGIG (reference sequence). The CDR3 is made up of 20 amino acids. With 1 base removed from V and 0 bases from J, the gap between germline ends came to 27 bases. CDR3 loop: CAWSEVGGLWDLTSNYGYTF. In nucleotides, the CDR3 is TGTGCCTGGAGTGAAGTCGGAGGCCTGTGGGACTTGACCTCTAACTATGGCTACACCTTC.

This clone has just one count. The V gene is TRBV5-1, the J gene TRBJ2-7, with 9 bases identical to TRBD2. The CDR3 spans 14 residues. J was trimmed by 6 bases and V by 0 bases; bases with no gene match: 4. CDR1 and CDR2 from the germline V gene are SGHRS and YFSETQ. This CDR3 is CASSLGVSGSEQYF. The CDR3 DNA sequence: TGCGCCAGCAGCTTGGGGGTTAGCGGGAGCGAGCAGTACTTC.

This clone was seen a handful of times. The chain has TRBV7-9 and TRBJ1-2; D uncertain. Germline V gene sequence: CDR1 SEHNR, CDR2 FQNEAQ (reference sequence). The CDR3 is 14 amino acids. With 3 bases removed from V and 7 bases from J, the gap between germline ends came to 15 bases. Here the CDR3 reads CASSFGQLYFGYTF. Written as DNA, the CDR3 is TGTGCCAGCAGCTTTGGGCAGCTATACTTTGGCTACACCTTC. The variable domain in full, completed from reference TRBV7-9 and TRBJ1-2, reads DTGVSQNPRHKITKRGQNVTFRCDPISEHNRLYWYRQTLGQGPEFLTYFQNEAQLEKSRLLSDRFSAERPKGSFSTLEIQRTEQGDSAMYLCASSFGQLYFGYTFGSGTRLTVV.

The chain is built from TRBV19 and TRBJ2-2; the D gene is possibly TRBD1 (5 bases). CDR3 length: 13 amino acids. Germline CDR1 LNHDA, CDR2 SQIVND (reference sequence). Trimming removed 10 bases at V and 2 bases at J, with 11 bases between. The CDR3 nucleotides are TGTGCCACCCCAGGGCGAAACACCGGGGAGCTGTTTTTT. Translation: CATPGRNTGELFF.

The chain couples TRBV29-1 to TRBJ2-3; no reliable D call. The germline V gene has CDR1 SQVTM and CDR2 ANQGSEA. This CDR3 spans 14 amino acids. Trimming shortened V by 8 bases and J by 3 bases, and 18 bases separated the two germline ends. The CDR3 here is CSRIGTTGTDTQYF. CDR3 in DNA: TGCAGCCGTATCGGCACAACCGGGACAGATACGCAGTATTTT.

The genes are TRBV6-4 and TRBJ2-3; 8 bases map to TRBD2. Trimming removed 6 bases from V and 3 bases from J; junction bases left unmatched: 5. The CDR3 runs to 14 residues. From germline, CDR1 is MRHNA and CDR2 SNTAGT. In DNA form, the CDR3 reads TGTGCCAGCAGAAGCGGGAGTGCTACAGATACGCAGTATTTT. Amino acids: CASRSGSATDTQYF.

The chain joins TRBV18 to TRBJ1-2; D might be TRBD1 (6 bases). Germline V gene data show CDR1 as KGHSH and CDR2 as LQKENI. The V end lost 3 bases, the J end lost 10 bases, and 12 bases lay between the germline ends. The CDR3 contains 12 residues. CDR3 bases: TGTGCCAGCTCACCGGAGACAGGCACCTACACCTTC. It specifies CASSPETGTYTF.

This rearrangement joins TRBV6-5 to TRBJ2-2, with unresolved D. Germline CDR1 and CDR2: MNHEY and SVGAGI. Trimming shortened V by 2 bases and J by 6 bases, and 10 bases separated the two germline ends. The CDR3 totals 14 residues. CDR3 amino acids: CASSYRIQAGELFF. DNA of the CDR3: TGTGCCAGCAGTTACAGGATCCAGGCCGGGGAGCTGTTTTTT.

V gene TRBV18 combines with J gene TRBJ2-5; 7 bases align to TRBD1. CDR1 and CDR2 from the germline V gene are KGHSH and LQKENI. The CDR3 is 14 amino acids. Trimming cost V 4 bases and J 2 bases; bases outside gene matches: 4. CDR3 DNA: TGTGCCAGCTCACTCGACAGGGCGCAAGAGACCCAGTACTTC. Translating gives CASSLDRAQETQYF.

The CDR3 nucleotides read TGTGCCAGCCCCTCGGGGGGGCTAAACTCCTACGAGCAGTACTTC. Encoded protein: CASPSGGLNSYEQYF. The chain carries TRBV21-1 and TRBJ2-7; no DNA check was done on the table's D call, TRBD2. TRBV21-1 is described as a pseudogene. This CDR3 has 15 amino acids.

V and J are TRBV5-1 and TRBJ1-2; D may be TRBD1 (5 bases). Trimming stripped 6 bases from V and 2 bases from J, with 14 bases between. The length of the CDR3 is 14 residues. Germline loops: CDR1 SGHRS, CDR2 YFSETQ. CDR3: CASTEPGLNYGYTF. The CDR3 DNA reads as TGCGCCAGCACCGAACCAGGGCTGAACTATGGCTACACCTTC.

This clone has a single count. The J gene is TRBJ1-1, the V gene TRBV5-1; D is possibly TRBD1 (5 bases). V shed 6 bases and J shed 1 base, with 10 bases lying between them. The germline V gene has CDR1 SGHRS and CDR2 YFSETQ. The CDR3 contains 13 residues. The CDR3, as DNA: TGCGCCAGCAACGGGCAGGGGAACACTGAAGCTTTCTTT. Encoded protein: CASNGQGNTEAFF.

The chain links TRBV28 to TRBJ2-7; possible D gene TRBD1, 5 bases. The V gene's germline CDR1 is MDHEN and CDR2 SYDVKM. Trimming left V 5 bases short and J 7 bases short, with 12 bases between. This CDR3 is 12 amino acids long. The DNA of the CDR3 is TGTGCCAGCAGTGCAGGGCAGCTGGAGCAGTACTTC. Translating gives CASSAGQLEQYF.

This chain connects TRBV28 to TRBJ1-5; a weak D match, TRBD1 (6 bases). V dropped 6 bases and J dropped 4 bases, with 10 bases sitting between them. Germline values: CDR1 MDHEN, CDR2 SYDVKM. The CDR3 has 13 residues. CDR3 in amino acids: CASSTQGNQPQHF. CDR3 nucleotide sequence: TGTGCCAGCAGCACACAGGGAAATCAGCCCCAGCATTTT.